This TCR beta chain was sequenced for a study of long-term antiretroviral therapy in people with HIV. The CDR3 runs to 17 residues. The germline V gene has CDR1 MDHEN and CDR2 SYDVKM. Trimming pared 2 bases from V and 13 bases from J, leaving 29 bases between. Worth noting for this clone: Its antigen remains unidentified.

Runs used v3.0 of the immunoSEQ assay and were done at survey level. The protocol was immunoSEQ multiplex PCR, while the TCRdb copy is restricted to in-frame clones and leaves out a portion. The repertoire holds 20,000 to 25,000 clones, roughly 80% seen once, with more than 15% in the top ten. All donors provided no fewer than one pre-ART and no fewer than two post-ART PBMC samples. Participants who had HIV were, without exception, treated in the United States. Study results and limitations: Control repertoires displayed wider CDR3 length ranges than the HIV repertoires. Diversity measured after ART increased yet remained under transplant donor controls.

The sample was unsorted PBMCs, taken 0.5 years before starting antiretroviral therapy. This chain links TRBV28 with TRBJ1-2; no reliable D call. The sequence was collected from a middle-aged man with HIV. The CDR3 is CASSLAAWLASSDGRTF. For the CDR3, the DNA is TGTGCCAGCAGTTTAGCAGCCTGGCTCGCCAGCTCCGATGGCCGCACCTTC.